This TCR beta chain was recovered during a study of OX40 agonist ivuxolimab in advanced cancers. Notes on the study in general: Circulating CD4+ and CD8+ T cells showed clonal expansion by week 6 at 0.1 to 3.0 mg/kg. On average, CD8+ T cells showed a greater number of expanded clones than CD4+.

A word on this clone: Antigen specificity is unknown.

The protocol was immunoSEQ multiplex PCR, while the TCRdb copy is restricted to in-frame clones and leaves out a portion. The profile shows 100,000 or so clones, under 85% of them singletons. The CDR3 consists of 15 residues. The V gene lost 5 bases and the J gene lost 2 bases, with 10 bases spanning the gap. Germline loops: CDR1 MNHEY, CDR2 SMNVEV (reference sequence). The V gene is TRBV27, the J gene TRBJ2-6, with D perhaps matching TRBD1 (6 bases). The sequence came from an adult with an advanced solid tumor such as melanoma, head and neck, liver or kidney cancer. The sequencing here drew on CD4+ or CD8+ T cells sorted from blood, taken in a trial of the OX40 agonist ivuxolimab. Here the CDR3 reads CASSEQGAGANVLTF. The CDR3 region has the DNA TGTGCCAGCAGTGAACAGGGAGCTGGGGCCAACGTCCTGACTTTC.